This entry is about one T cell receptor beta chain. This CDR3 spans 15 amino acids. The germline V gene has CDR1 GTSNPN and CDR2 SVGIG (reference sequence). Trimming cost V 1 base and J 3 bases, with 13 bases left between them. Sequenced by immunoSEQ multiplex PCR; TCRdb stores in-frame clones only, minus some. The table has about 79,000 clones, roughly 80% seen once. These data come from a study of PD-1 blockade in mismatch repair-deficient tumors. The receptor's source is an adult with mismatch repair-deficient cancer. The V gene is TRBV30, the J gene TRBJ1-5; D is undetermined. The starting material was peripheral blood, obtained 44 weeks after starting pembrolizumab. CDR3 bases: TGTGCCTGGAGTGCCGGGTTTGAAAACAATCAGCCCCAGCATTTT. This sequence encodes CAWSAGFENNQPQHF. Full variable domain (missing parts from reference TRBV30 and TRBJ1-5): SQTIHQWPATLVQPVGSPLSLECTVEGTSNPNLYWYRQAAGRGLQLLFYSVGIGQISSEVPQNLSASRPQDRQFILSSKKLLLSDSGFYLCAWSAGFENNQPQHFGDGTRLSIL.